The clone carrying this T cell receptor (beta chain) was seen once. No antigen is known for it. The data were taken from a study of cytomegalovirus exposure and HLA in healthy donors. Study-wide results and limits: Researchers reportedly found TCR beta sequences accurately predicted most subjects' HLA-A and HLA-B alleles. Sequencing depth across donors, presence/absence analyses assumed, was roughly uniform. Among TCR beta chains, those listed as cytomegalovirus-associated numbered over 150.

The germline CDR1 and CDR2 sequences are SGHVS and FQNEAQ. The V gene lost 6 bases and the J gene lost 9 bases, with 12 bases spanning the gap. The CDR3 is 12 residues long. Primers included in the PCR were 60 Vbeta and 13 Jbeta primers. Data came from immunoSEQ multiplex PCR; TCRdb stores just in-frame clones and leaves some out. This sample carries some 140,000 clones, 78% of them seen once, and the ten largest clones take approximately 1.5%. The sequence came from a young woman in good health and CMV-seronegative. The sample was PBMCs. The rearrangement joins TRBV7-8 to TRBJ2-1; D is undetermined. CDR3 amino acids: CASSLSSSEQFF. CDR3 sequence (DNA): TGTGCCAGCAGTCTAAGTAGTAGTGAGCAGTTCTTC.